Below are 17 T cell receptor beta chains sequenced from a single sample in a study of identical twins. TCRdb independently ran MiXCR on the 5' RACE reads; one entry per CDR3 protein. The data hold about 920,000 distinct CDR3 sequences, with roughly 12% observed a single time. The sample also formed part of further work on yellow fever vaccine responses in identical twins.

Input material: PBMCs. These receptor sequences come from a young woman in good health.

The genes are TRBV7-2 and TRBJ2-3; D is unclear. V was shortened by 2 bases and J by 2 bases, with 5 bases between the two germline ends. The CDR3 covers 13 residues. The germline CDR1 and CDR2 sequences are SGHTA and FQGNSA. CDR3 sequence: CASSLLFTDTQYF. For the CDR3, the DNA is TGTGCCAGCAGCTTATTGTTCACAGATACGCAGTATTTT.

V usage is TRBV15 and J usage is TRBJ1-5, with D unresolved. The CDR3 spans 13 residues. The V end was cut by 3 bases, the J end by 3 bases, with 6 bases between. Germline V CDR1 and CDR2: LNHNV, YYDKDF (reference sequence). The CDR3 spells CATSSGDNQPQHF. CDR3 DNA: TGTGCCACCAGCAGTGGGGACAATCAGCCCCAGCATTTT.

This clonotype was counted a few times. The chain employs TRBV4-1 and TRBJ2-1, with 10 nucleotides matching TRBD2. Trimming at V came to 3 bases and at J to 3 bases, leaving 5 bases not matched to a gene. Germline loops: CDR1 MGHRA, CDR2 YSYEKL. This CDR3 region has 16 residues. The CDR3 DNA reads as TGCGCCAGCAGCCACAAAGCGGGGGGGGGCTACAATGAGCAGTTCTTC. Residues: CASSHKAGGGYNEQFF.

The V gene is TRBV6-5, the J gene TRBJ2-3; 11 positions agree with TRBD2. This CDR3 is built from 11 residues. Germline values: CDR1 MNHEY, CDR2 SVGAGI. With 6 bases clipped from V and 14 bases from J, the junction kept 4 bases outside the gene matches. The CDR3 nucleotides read TGTGCCAGCAGGGCTAGCGGGGGGTGGTATTTT. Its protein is CASRASGGWYF.

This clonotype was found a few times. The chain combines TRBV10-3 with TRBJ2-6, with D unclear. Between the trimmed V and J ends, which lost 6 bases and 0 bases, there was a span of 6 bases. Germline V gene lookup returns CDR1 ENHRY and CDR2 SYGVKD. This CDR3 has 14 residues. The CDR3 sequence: CAIRQTSGANVLTF. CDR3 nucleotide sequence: TGTGCCATCAGACAGACCTCTGGGGCCAACGTCCTGACTTTC.

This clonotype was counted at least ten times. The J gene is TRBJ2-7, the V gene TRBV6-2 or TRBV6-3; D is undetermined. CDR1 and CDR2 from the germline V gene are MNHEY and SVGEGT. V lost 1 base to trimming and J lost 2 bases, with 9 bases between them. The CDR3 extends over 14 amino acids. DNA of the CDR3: TGTGCCAGCAGTTACTTGGCCAGTCCCTACGAGCAGTACTTC. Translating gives CASSYLASPYEQYF.

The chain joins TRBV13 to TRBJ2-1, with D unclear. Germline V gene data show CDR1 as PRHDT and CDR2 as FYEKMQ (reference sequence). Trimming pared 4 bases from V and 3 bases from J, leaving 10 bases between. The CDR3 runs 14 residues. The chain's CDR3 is CASSSPTDYNEQFF. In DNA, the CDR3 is TGTGCCAGCAGCTCCCCGACGGACTACAATGAGCAGTTCTTC.

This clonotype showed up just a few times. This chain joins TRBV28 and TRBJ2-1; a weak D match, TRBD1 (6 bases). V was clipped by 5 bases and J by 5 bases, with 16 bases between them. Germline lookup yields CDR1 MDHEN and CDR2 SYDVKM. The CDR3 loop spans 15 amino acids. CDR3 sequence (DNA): TGTGCCAGCAGTCCACAGGGCGTGCTCAACAATGAGCAGTTCTTC. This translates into CASSPQGVLNNEQFF.

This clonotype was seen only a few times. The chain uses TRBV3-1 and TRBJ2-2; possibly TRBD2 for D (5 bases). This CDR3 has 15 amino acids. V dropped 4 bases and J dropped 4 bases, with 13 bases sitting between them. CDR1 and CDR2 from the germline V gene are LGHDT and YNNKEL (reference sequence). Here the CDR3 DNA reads TGTGCCAGCAGCCCGACGAGGGTGGTCACCGGGGAGCTGTTTTTT. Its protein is CASSPTRVVTGELFF.

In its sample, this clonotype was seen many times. The DNA of the CDR3 is TGCAGTGCGGGGGGACTAGCGGGATCCTACGAGCAGTACTTC. Translation gives CSAGGLAGSYEQYF. The J gene is TRBJ2-7, the V gene TRBV20-1; 13 bases fit TRBD2. Germline values: CDR1 DFQATT, CDR2 SNEGSKA (reference sequence). Trimming at V came to 6 bases and at J to 1 base, leaving 3 bases not matched to a gene. The CDR3 length is 14 residues.

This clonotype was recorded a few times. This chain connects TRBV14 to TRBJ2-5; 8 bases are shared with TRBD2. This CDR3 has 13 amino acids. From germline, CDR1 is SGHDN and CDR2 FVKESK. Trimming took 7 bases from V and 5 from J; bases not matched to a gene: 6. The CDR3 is CASKSGGRETQYF. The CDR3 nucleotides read TGTGCCAGCAAGAGCGGGGGCCGGGAGACCCAGTACTTC.

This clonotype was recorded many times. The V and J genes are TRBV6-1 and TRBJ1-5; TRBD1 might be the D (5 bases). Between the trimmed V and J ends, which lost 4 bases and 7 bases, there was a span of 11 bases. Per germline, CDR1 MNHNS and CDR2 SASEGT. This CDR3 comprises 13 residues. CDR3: CASSVGVGQPQHF. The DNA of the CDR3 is TGTGCCAGCAGTGTAGGGGTAGGGCAGCCCCAGCATTTT.

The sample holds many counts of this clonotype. The CDR3 DNA is TGTGCCAGCAGTTTATCCTATCTAGCGGCCTCCTACAATGAGCAGTTCTTC. The encoded protein is CASSLSYLAASYNEQFF. V usage is TRBV27 and J usage is TRBJ2-1; 7 nucleotides agree with TRBD2. Per the germline V gene, CDR1 is MNHEY and CDR2 is SMNVEV (reference sequence). The CDR3 runs 17 residues. V was clipped by 0 bases and J by 0 bases; unmatched bases: 5.

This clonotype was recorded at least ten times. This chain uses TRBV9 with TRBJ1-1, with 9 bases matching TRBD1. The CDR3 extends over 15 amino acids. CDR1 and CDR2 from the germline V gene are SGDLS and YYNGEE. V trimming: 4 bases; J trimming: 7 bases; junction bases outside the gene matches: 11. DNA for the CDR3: TGTGCCAGCAGCTCAGAGGGACAGGGAGCCGATGAAGCTTTCTTT. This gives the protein CASSSEGQGADEAFF.

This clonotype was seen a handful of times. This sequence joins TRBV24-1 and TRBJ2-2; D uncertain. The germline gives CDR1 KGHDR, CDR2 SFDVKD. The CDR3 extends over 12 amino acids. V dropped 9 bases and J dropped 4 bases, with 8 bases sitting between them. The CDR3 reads CATQEVTGELFF. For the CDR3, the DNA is TGTGCCACCCAGGAAGTCACCGGGGAGCTGTTTTTT.

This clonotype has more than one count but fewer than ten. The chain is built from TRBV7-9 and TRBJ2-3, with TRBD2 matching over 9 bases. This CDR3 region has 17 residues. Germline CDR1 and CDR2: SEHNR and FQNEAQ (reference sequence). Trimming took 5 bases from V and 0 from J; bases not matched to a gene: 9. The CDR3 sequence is CASSRPWTSASTDTQYF. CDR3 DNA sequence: TGTGCCAGCAGCAGGCCCTGGACTAGCGCGAGCACAGATACGCAGTATTTT.

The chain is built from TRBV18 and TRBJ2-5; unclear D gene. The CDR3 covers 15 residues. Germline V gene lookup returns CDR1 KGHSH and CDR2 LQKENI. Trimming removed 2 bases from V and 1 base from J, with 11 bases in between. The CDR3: CASSPTVPSQETQYF. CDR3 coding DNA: TGTGCCAGCTCACCAACGGTCCCCAGCCAAGAGACCCAGTACTTC.